These 5 T cell receptor beta chains were sequenced from one sample in a study of cytomegalovirus exposure and HLA in healthy donors (dated by TCRdb to 2017 to 2019). Library preparation used the immunoSEQ multiplex PCR assay. TCRdb retrieved this table from immuneACCESS and kept in-frame rearrangements only. Not all clones are present; in checked studies, unresolved V genes account for under half, and no reason is known for the remainder. The sample table holds about 88,000 clones, of which less than 90% were seen once. Clones ranked in the top ten supply about 12% of the sample. Sequencing input: PBMCs. The receptors here all came from a woman aged 18-30 years in good health and CMV-seropositive.

V is TRBV30 and J is TRBJ2-3; 9 bases match TRBD1. The J segment lost 4 bases and the V segment lost 5 bases, leaving 7 bases of the junction unmatched. The CDR3 is made up of 14 amino acids. The germline CDR1 and CDR2 sequences are GTSNPN and SVGIG (reference sequence). CDR3 sequence reads: CAWSPGQGSDTQYF. Written as DNA, the CDR3 is TGTGCCTGGTCACCGGGACAGGGTTCAGATACGCAGTATTTT.

The chain uses TRBV7-2 and TRBJ1-5, with 9 bases aligning to TRBD1. CDR3 size: 16 residues. After removal of 1 base from V and 3 bases from J, the junction contained 4 bases not matched to a gene. Per the germline V gene, CDR1 is SGHTA and CDR2 is FQGNSA. The CDR3 loop reads CASSLVGTGNNQPQHF. CDR3 coding DNA: TGTGCCAGCAGCTTAGTCGGGACAGGGAACAATCAGCCCCAGCATTTT.

In this sample, this clone turned up many times. The chain recombines TRBV5-4 with TRBJ2-1, with a possible D match to TRBD1 (6 bases). The CDR3 sequence is 13 residues long. Looked up from germline, CDR1 is SGHNT and CDR2 is YYREEE (reference sequence). The CDR3 region has the DNA TGTGCAGCCAGGACAGACTCCTACAATGAGCAGTTCTTC. Amino acid sequence: CAARTDSYNEQFF.

The chain links TRBV15 to TRBJ1-5; no clear D. Germline V gene data show CDR1 as LNHNV and CDR2 as YYDKDF (reference sequence). V lost 0 bases and J 0 bases, leaving 15 bases between the germline ends. The CDR3 covers 18 residues. Here the CDR3 reads CATSRDLEAAYSNQPQHF. For the CDR3, the DNA is TGTGCCACCAGCAGAGATCTCGAGGCAGCGTATAGCAATCAGCCCCAGCATTTT.

The chain employs TRBV4-3 and TRBJ2-7; D might be TRBD2 (6 bases). The CDR3 has 16 amino acids. The germline gives CDR1 LGHNA, CDR2 YSLEER. Trimming took off 0 bases at V and 0 bases at J, with 12 bases between the two ends. This chain's CDR3 is CASSQDRSGSSYEQYF. CDR3 DNA: TGCGCCAGCAGCCAAGATAGGTCCGGGAGCTCCTACGAGCAGTACTTC.